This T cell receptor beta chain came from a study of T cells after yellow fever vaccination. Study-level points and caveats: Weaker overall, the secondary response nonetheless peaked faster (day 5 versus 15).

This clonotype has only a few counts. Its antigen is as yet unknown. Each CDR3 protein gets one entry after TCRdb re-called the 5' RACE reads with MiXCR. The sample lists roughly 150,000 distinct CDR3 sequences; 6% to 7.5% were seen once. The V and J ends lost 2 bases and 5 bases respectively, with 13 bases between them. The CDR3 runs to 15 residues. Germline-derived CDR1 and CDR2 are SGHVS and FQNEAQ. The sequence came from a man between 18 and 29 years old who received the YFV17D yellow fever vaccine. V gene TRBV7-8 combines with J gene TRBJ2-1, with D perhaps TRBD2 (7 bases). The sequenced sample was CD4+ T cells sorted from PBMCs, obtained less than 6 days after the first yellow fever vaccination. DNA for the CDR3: TGTGCCAGCAGCTTATTCGGGGGGACACACAATGAGCAGTTCTTC. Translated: CASSLFGGTHNEQFF.